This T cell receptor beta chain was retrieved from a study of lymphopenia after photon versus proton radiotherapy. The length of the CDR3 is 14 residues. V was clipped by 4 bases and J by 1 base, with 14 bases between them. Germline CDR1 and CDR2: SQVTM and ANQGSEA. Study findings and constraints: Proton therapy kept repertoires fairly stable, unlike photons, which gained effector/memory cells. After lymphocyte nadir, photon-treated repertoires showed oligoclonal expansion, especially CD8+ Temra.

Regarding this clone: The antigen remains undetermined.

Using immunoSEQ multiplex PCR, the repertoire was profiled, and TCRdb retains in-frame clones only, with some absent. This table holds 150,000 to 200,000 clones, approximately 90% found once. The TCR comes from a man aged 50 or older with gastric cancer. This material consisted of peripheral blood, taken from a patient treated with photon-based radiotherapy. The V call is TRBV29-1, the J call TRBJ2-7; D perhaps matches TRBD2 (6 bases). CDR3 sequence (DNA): TGCAGCGTTGTACGGAGGCGGGGTTCCTACGAGCAGTACTTC. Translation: CSVVRRRGSYEQYF.